Listed below are T cell receptor beta chains from one sample, sequenced in a study of blood T cell repertoires in COVID-19. Assay: immunoSEQ multiplex PCR; the TCRdb copy retains only in-frame clones and omits some. The table has around 150,000 clones, around 73% seen once. The sample comprised peripheral blood. The receptor set was obtained from a woman aged 45-59 years with active or convalescent COVID-19. The CDR3 runs from the conserved cysteine through the conserved F or W.

v_call | cdr3_aa
TRBV28 | CASSLQQGSSPLHF
TRBV24-1 | CATSDRTGGTFFEQFF
TRBV28 | CAHGQGGEKLFF
TRBV7-2 | CASREGLASTDTQYF
TRBV12-3/TRBV12-4 | CASSLGPHEQYF
TRBV2 | CASSVQGAGSYGYTF
TRBV10-3 | CAISEEQGHYEQYF
TRBV3-1/TRBV3-2 | CASSSLGPNTEAFF
TRBV6-1 | CASSEGTGGYGYTF
TRBV1 | CTSSQVRLAGATNTGELFF
TRBV4-2 | CASSQVGTGGTEAFF
TRBV11-1 | CASSSTGGYNEQFF
TRBV7-2 | CASSQGYSNQPQHF
TRBV14 | CASSPRLAGEQYF
TRBV6-1 | CASSEQDSFYNEQFF
TRBV11-2 | CASSLERNTEAFF
TRBV6-1 | CASSEALPGGTVQPQHF